The following is a T cell receptor beta chain sequence with its context. The antigen is undetermined. Enrollment shut out patients with autoimmune disease history or systemic immunosuppression. The junction had 13 bases not matched to a gene; V was cut back by 4 bases and J by 3 bases. CDR3 size: 18 residues. Germline assignment: CDR1 SGDLS and CDR2 YYNGEE. This specimen comes from a study of OX40 agonist ivuxolimab in advanced cancers. Across the whole study: The drug used for patients, ivuxolimab, was an agonistic anti-OX40 (CD134) antibody. Study findings and constraints: Mean expanded clone counts were higher in CD8+ than CD4+ T cells. Dose levels from 0.1 to 3.0 mg/kg saw CD4+ and CD8+ blood T cells expand clonally by week 6.

Assay used: immunoSEQ multiplex PCR; TCRdb lists only in-frame clones, some missing. The table records 85,000 to 90,000 clones, about 90% of them present only once. This TCR derives from an adult with an advanced solid tumor such as melanoma, head and neck, liver or kidney cancer. The source material was CD4+ or CD8+ T cells sorted from blood, sampled in a trial of the OX40 agonist ivuxolimab. The V call is TRBV9, the J call TRBJ2-1; 10 bases agree with TRBD2. The CDR3 region has the DNA TGTGCCAGCAGCTCTGACCGAGGACTAGCGGAGGGCTACAATGAGCAGTTCTTC. It is translated as CASSSDRGLAEGYNEQFF.